The T cell receptor (beta chain) described here comes from a study of blood T cell repertoires in COVID-19. As for the study in general: Material from acute and convalescent COVID-19 was sourced from the United States, Italy and Spain. The cDNA or gDNA used as material had been derived from T cells, B-cell-depleted T cells, or PBMCs.

Per the original methods: Cell counts per sample came from amplifying reference gene primers. Measured with immunoSEQ multiplex PCR; TCRdb has only the in-frame clones, and not every one. V and J calls and clone size are those listed in that table; D and trimming were worked out from the DNA. The table shows more than 400,000 clones, with 70% to 90% occurring only once. This clone was recorded once. V was pared by 3 bases and J by 0 bases, with 6 bases of the junction left unmatched. CDR3 length: 16 residues. Sequenced: peripheral blood. The receptor was derived from a human donor in a cohort sampled during active COVID-19. The V call is TRBV23-1, the J call TRBJ2-7; 9 bases align to TRBD2. TRBV23-1 is assigned to the ORF class and has an uncertain function. CDR3 sequence (DNA): TGCGCCAGCAGTCATTGCGGGAGGGAAATCTCCTACGAGCAGTACTTC. Translating it yields CASSHCGREISYEQYF.